This T cell receptor beta chain was sequenced for a study of PD-1 blockade in mismatch repair-deficient tumors. Study-level information: Patients had 12 mismatch repair-deficient cancer types and were previously treated and progressing. Study-wide points: Tumor-resident clones, often undetectable pretreatment in blood, expanded then contracted after pembrolizumab.

Germline CDR1 and CDR2: SEHNR and FQNEAQ (reference sequence). Losses at the gene ends were 5 bases for V and 1 base for J; bases not matched to a gene: 4. The CDR3 length is 14 residues. About this clone itself: What it binds is unknown.

TCRs were sequenced from a few patients responding to pembrolizumab. The assay was immunoSEQ multiplex PCR, and TCRdb's table has in-frame clones only and misses some. Of around 38,000 clones listed, around 79% are singletons. The clonotype originates from an adult with mismatch repair-deficient cancer. The V gene is TRBV7-9, the J gene TRBJ1-2, with 7 positions matching TRBD1. Sequenced here: peripheral blood, sampled 4 weeks after starting pembrolizumab. The CDR3 DNA reads TGTGCCAGCAGCCGAGGGGGCGATAACTATGGCTACACCTTC. This encodes CASSRGGDNYGYTF.